This T cell receptor (beta chain) emerged from a study of blood T cell repertoires in COVID-19. Turning to the study itself: Sites in the United States, Italy and Spain provided acute and convalescent COVID-19 samples.

Original handling: Amplification of reference gene primers provided the estimated nucleated cell counts. Assay used: immunoSEQ multiplex PCR; TCRdb lists only in-frame clones, some missing. The DNA was the basis for D and trimming; V, J and clone size are from that table. The sample records over 150,000 clones, roughly 83% being singletons. Seattle's cohort entered during active infection and was followed longitudinally. V was shortened by 5 bases and J by 3 bases, with 15 bases between the two germline ends. CDR1 is SGHRS and CDR2 is YFSETQ in the germline V gene. CDR3 size: 15 residues. Material: peripheral blood. The source of this sequence is a middle-aged woman with COVID-19, enrolled during active disease. The gene calls are TRBV5-1 and TRBJ1-3, with a possible D match to TRBD1 (6 bases). CDR3 sequence reads: CASRTGQTGGNTIYF. Written as DNA, the CDR3 is TGCGCCAGCAGGACCGGACAGACAGGTGGAAACACCATATATTTT.